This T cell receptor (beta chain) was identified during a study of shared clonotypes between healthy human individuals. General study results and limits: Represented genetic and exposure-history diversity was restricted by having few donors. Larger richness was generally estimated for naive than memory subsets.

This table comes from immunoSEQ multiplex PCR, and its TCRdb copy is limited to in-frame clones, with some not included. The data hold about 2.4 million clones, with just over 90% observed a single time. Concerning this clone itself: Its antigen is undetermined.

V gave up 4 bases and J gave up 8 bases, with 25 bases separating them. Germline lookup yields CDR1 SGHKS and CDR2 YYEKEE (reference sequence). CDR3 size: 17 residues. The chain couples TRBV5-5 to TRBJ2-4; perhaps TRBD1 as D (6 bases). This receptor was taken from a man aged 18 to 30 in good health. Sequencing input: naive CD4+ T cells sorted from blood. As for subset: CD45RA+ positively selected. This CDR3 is CASSRNPIDRSVDIQYF. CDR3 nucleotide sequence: TGTGCCAGCAGCAGAAACCCAATCGACAGGTCTGTTGACATTCAGTACTTC.